The T cell receptor beta chain described here comes from a study of blood T cell repertoires in COVID-19. Only one count was recorded for this clone. Original processing notes: The authors estimated nucleated cell counts from reference gene primer amplification. Assay used: immunoSEQ multiplex PCR; TCRdb lists only in-frame clones, some missing. That table gives V, J and clone size, and the DNA gave D and trimming. Of more than 25,000 clones in the sample, approximately 80% were seen once. Specimen: peripheral blood. The receptor was derived from a man aged 65-85 years with active COVID-19.

This chain's CDR3 is CASSFLRGNSPLHF. In nucleotides, the CDR3 is TGTGCCAGCAGCTTTTTAAGGGGTAATTCACCCCTCCACTTT. This chain connects TRBV7-2 to TRBJ1-6, with D possibly TRBD1 on 5 matching bases. Germline assignment: CDR1 SGHTA and CDR2 FQGNSA. This CDR3 has 14 amino acids. V was clipped by 3 bases and J by 6 bases, with 9 bases between them.